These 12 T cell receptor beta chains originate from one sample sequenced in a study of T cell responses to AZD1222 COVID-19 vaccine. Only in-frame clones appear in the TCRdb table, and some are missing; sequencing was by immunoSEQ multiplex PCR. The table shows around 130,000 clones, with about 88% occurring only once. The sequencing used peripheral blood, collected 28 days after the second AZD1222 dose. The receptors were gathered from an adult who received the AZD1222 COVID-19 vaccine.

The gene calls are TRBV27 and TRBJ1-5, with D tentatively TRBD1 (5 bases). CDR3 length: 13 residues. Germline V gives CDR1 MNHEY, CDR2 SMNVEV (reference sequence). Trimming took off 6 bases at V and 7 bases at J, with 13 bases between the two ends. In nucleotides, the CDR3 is TGTGCCAGCAGCTTGGGGCAGGGACAGCCCCAGCATTTT. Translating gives CASSLGQGQPQHF.

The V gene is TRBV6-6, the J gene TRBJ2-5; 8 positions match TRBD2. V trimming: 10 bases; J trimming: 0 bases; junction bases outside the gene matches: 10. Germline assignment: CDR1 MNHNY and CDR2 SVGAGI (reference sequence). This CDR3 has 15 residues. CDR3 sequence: CATSTGGGNQETQYF. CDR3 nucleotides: TGTGCCACTAGCACGGGCGGGGGGAACCAAGAGACCCAGTACTTC.

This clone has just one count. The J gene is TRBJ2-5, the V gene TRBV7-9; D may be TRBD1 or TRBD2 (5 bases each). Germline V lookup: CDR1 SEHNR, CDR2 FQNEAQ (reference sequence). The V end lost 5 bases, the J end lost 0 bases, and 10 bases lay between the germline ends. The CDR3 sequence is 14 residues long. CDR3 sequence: CASSARDHQETQYF. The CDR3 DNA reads TGTGCCAGCAGCGCCCGGGACCACCAAGAGACCCAGTACTTC.

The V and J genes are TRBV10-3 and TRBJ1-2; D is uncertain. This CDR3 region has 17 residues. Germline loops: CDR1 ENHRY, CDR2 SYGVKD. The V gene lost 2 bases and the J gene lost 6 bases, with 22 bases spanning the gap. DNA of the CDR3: TGTGCCATCAGTGAGCCGTGGGCCGTTGGTGGAATAAATGGCTACACCTTC. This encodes CAISEPWAVGGINGYTF.

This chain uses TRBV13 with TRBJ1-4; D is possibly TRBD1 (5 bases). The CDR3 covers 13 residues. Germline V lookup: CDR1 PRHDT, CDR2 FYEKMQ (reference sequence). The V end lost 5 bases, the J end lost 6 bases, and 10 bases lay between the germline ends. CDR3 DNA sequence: TGTGCCAGCAGCACGACGGGGGATGAAAAACTGTTTTTT. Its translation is CASSTTGDEKLFF.

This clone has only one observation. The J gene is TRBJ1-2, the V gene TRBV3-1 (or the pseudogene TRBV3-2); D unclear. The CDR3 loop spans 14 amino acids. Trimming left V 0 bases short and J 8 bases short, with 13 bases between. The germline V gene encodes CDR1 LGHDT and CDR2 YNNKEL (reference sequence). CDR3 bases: TGTGCCAGCAGCCAAGATGGGAGGGCACACGGCTACACCTTC. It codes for CASSQDGRAHGYTF.

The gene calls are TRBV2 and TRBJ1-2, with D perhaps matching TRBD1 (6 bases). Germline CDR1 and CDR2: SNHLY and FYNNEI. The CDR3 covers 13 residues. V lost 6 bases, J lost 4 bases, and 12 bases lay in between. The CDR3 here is CASRGGHSYGYTF. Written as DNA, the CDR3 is TGTGCCAGCAGGGGGGGACACTCCTATGGCTACACCTTC.

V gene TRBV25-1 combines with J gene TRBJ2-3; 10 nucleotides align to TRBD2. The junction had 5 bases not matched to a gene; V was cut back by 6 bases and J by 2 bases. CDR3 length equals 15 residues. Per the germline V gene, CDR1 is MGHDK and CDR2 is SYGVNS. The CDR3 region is CASRGSGGSTDTQYF. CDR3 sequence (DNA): TGTGCCAGCAGGGGTAGCGGGGGGTCCACAGATACGCAGTATTTT.

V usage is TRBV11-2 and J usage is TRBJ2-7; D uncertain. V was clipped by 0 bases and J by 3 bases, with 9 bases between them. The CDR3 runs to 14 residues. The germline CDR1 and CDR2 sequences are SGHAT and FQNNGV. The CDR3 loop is CASSLDPNSYEQYF. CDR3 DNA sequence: TGTGCCAGCAGCTTAGATCCCAACAGCTACGAGCAGTACTTC. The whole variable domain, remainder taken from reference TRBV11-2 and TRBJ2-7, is EAGVAQSPRYKIIEKRQSVAFWCNPISGHATLYWYQQILGQGPKLLIQFQNNGVVDDSQLPKDRFSAERLKGVDSTLKIQPAKLEDSAVYLCASSLDPNSYEQYFGPGTRLTVT.

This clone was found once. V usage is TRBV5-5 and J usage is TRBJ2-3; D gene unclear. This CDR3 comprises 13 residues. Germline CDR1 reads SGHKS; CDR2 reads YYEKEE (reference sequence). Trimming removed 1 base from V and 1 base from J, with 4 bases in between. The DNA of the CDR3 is TGTGCCAGCAGCTTGCAGCGCACAGATACGCAGTATTTT. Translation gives CASSLQRTDTQYF. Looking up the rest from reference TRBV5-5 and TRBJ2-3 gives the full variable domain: DAGVTQSPTHLIKTRGQQVTLRCSPISGHKSVSWYQQVLGQGPQFIFQYYEKEERGRGNFPDRFSARQFPNYSSELNVNALLLGDSALYLCASSLQRTDTQYFGPGTRLTVL.

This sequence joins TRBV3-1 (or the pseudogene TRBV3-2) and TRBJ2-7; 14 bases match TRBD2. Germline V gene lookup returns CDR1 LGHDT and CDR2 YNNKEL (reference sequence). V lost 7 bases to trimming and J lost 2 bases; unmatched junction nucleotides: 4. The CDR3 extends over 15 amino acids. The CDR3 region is CASTETSGGAYEQYF. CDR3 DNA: TGTGCCAGCACCGAGACTAGCGGGGGGGCCTACGAGCAGTACTTC.

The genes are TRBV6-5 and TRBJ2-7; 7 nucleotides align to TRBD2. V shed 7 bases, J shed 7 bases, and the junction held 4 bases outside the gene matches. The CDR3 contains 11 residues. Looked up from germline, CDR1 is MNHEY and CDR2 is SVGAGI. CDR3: CASIRAGEQYF. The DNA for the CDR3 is TGTGCCAGCATAAGAGCGGGGGAGCAGTACTTC.